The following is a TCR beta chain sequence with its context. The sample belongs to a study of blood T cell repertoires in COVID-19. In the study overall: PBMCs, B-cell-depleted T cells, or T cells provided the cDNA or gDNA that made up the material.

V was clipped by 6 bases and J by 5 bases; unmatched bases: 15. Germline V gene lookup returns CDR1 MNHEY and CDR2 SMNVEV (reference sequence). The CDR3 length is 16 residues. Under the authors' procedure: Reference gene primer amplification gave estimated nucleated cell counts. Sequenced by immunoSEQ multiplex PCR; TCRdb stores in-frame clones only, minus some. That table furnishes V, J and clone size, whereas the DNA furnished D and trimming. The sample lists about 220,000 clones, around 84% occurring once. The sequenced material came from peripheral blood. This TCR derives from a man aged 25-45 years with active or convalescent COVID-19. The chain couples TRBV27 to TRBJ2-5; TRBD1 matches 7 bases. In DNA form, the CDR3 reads TGTGCCAGCAGCCCCTTTAACAGGGGTATTCGGGAGACCCAGTACTTC. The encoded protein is CASSPFNRGIRETQYF.